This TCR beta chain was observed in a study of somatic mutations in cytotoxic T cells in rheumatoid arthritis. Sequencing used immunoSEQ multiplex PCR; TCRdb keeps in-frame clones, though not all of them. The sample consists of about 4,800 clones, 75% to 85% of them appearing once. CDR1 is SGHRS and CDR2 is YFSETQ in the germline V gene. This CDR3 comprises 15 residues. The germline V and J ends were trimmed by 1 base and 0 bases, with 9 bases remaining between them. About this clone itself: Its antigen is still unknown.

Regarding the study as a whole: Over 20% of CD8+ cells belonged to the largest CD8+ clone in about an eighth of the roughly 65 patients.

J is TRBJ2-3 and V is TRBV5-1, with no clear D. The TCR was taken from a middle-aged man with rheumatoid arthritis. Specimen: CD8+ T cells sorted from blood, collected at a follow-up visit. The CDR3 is CASSLHDKSTDTQYF. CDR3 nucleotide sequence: TGCGCCAGCAGCTTGCACGACAAAAGCACAGATACGCAGTATTTT.